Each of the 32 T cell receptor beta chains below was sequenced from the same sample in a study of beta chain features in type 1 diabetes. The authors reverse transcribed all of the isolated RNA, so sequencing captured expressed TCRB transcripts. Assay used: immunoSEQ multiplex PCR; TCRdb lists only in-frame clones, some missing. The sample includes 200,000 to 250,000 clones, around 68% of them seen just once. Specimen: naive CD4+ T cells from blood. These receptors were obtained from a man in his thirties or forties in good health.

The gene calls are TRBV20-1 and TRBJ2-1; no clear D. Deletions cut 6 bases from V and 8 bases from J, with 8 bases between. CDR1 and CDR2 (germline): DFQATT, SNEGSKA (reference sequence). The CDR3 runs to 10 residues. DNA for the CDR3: TGCAGTGCCACCCACGATGAGCAGTTCTTC. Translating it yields CSATHDEQFF.

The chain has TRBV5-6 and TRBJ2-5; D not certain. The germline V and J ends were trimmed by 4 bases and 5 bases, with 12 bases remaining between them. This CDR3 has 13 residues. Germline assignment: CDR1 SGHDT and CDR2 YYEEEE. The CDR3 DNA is TGTGCCAGCAGCAGATGGCGAGTCGAGACCCAGTACTTC. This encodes CASSRWRVETQYF.

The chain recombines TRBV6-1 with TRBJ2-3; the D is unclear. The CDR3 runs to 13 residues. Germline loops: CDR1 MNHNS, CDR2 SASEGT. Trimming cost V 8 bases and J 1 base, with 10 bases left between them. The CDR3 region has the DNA TGTGCCAGCCAAGGGCCGGGCACAGATACGCAGTATTTT. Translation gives CASQGPGTDTQYF.

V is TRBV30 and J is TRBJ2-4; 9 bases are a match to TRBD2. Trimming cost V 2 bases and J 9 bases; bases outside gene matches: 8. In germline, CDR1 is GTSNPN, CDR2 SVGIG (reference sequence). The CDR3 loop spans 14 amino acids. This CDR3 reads CAWSMRGGRIIQYF. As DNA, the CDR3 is TGTGCCTGGAGTATGCGGGGGGGCCGGATCATTCAGTACTTC.

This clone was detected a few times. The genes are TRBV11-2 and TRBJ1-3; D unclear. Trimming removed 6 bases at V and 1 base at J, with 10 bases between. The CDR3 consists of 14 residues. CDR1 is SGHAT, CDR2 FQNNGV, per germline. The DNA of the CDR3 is TGTGCCAGCAGGCTGTCTGTGTCTGGAAACACCATATATTTT. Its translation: CASRLSVSGNTIYF.

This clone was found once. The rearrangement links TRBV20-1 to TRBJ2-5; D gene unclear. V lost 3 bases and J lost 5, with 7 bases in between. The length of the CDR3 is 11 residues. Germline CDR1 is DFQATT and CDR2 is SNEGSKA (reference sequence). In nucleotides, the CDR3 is TGCAGTGCTAGTAATAGGGAGACCCAGTACTTC. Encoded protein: CSASNRETQYF.

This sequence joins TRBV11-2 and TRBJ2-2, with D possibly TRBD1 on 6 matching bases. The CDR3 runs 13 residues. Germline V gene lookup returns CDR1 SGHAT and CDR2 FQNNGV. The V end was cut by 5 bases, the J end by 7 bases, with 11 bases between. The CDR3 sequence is CASSPGVNGELFF. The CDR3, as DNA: TGTGCCAGCAGCCCAGGGGTCAACGGGGAGCTGTTTTTT. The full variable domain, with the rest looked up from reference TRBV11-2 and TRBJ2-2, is EAGVAQSPRYKIIEKRQSVAFWCNPISGHATLYWYQQILGQGPKLLIQFQNNGVVDDSQLPKDRFSAERLKGVDSTLKIQPAKLEDSAVYLCASSPGVNGELFFGEGSRLTVL.

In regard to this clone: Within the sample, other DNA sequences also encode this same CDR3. The CDR3 DNA follows: TGTGCCAGCAGCGTGGGACAGGGCAATCAGCCCCAGCATTTT. It encodes CASSVGQGNQPQHF. The V call is TRBV9, the J call TRBJ1-5; 8 bases agree with TRBD1. The CDR3 contains 14 residues. The ends lost 2 bases at V and 2 bases at J; junction bases unmatched: 0. Germline values: CDR1 SGDLS, CDR2 YYNGEE. The full variable domain, completed using reference TRBV9 and TRBJ1-5, is DSGVTQTPKHLITATGQRVTLRCSPRSGDLSVYWYQQSLDQGLQFLIQYYNGEERAKGNILERFSAQQFPDLHSELNLSSLELGDSALYFCASSVGQGNQPQHFGDGTRLSIL.

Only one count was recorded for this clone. CDR3 amino acids: CAIRGQTYEQYF. CDR3 sequence (DNA): TGTGCCATCAGGGGACAGACCTACGAGCAGTACTTC. The chain has TRBV10-3 and TRBJ2-7; 7 bases match TRBD1. This CDR3 has 12 amino acids. Germline lookup yields CDR1 ENHRY and CDR2 SYGVKD. J was trimmed by 2 bases and V by 6 bases; bases with no gene match: 1.

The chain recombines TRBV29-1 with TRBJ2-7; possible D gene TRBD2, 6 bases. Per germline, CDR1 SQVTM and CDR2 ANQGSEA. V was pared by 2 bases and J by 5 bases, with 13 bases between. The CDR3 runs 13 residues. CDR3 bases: TGCAGCGTTGAACGGGGGATTGGGGACGAGCAGTACTTC. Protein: CSVERGIGDEQYF.

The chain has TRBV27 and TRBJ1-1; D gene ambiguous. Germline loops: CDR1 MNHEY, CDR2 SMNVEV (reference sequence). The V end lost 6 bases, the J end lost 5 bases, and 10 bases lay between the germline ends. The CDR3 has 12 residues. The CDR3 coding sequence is TGTGCCAGCAGCCAAACAAGGACTGAAGCTTTCTTT. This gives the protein CASSQTRTEAFF.

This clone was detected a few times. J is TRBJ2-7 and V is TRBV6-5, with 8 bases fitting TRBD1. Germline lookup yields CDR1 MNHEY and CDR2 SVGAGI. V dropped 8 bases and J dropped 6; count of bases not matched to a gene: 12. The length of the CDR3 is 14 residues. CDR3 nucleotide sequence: TGTGCCAGCGGTCGAGCCGGGACAGGCGGCGAGCAGTACTTC. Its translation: CASGRAGTGGEQYF.

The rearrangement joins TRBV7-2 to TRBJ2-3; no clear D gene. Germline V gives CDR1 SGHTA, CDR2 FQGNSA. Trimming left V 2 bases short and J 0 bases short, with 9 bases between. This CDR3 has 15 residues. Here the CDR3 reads CASSLNLLSTDTQYF. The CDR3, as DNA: TGTGCCAGCAGCTTAAATCTACTCAGCACAGATACGCAGTATTTT. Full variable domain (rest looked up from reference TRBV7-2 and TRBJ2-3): GAGVSQSPSNKVTEKGKDVELRCDPISGHTALYWYRQSLGQGLEFLIYFQGNSAPDKSGLPSDRFSAERTGGSVSTLTIQRTQQEDSAVYLCASSLNLLSTDTQYFGPGTRLTVL.

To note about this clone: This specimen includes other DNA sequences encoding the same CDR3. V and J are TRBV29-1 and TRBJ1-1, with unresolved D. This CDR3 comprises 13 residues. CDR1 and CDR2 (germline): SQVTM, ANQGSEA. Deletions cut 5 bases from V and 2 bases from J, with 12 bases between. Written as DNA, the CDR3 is TGCAGCGTTCGTGGACTGTTAAACACTGAAGCTTTCTTT. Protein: CSVRGLLNTEAFF.

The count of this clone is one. CDR3 loop: CASSRGGDQPQHF. For the CDR3, the DNA is TGTGCCAGCAGCCGAGGGGGCGATCAGCCCCAGCATTTT. This rearrangement joins TRBV14 to TRBJ1-5; 7 positions match TRBD1. Germline V gene sequence: CDR1 SGHDN, CDR2 FVKESK. Trimming removed 4 bases from V and 5 bases from J; junction bases left unmatched: 2. This CDR3 has 13 residues.

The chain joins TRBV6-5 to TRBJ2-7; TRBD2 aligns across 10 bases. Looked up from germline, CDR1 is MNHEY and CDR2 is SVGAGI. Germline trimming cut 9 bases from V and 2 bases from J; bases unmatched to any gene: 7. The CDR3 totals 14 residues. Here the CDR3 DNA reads TGTGCCAGTCGAGAGCGGGAGGGGCCCTACGAGCAGTACTTC. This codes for CASREREGPYEQYF.

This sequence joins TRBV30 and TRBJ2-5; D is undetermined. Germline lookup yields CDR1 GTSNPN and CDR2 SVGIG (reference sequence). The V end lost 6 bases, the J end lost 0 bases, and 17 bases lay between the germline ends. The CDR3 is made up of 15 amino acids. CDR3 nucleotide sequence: TGTGCCTGCAGAGACTCGGACCGTTACCAAGAGACCCAGTACTTC. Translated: CACRDSDRYQETQYF.

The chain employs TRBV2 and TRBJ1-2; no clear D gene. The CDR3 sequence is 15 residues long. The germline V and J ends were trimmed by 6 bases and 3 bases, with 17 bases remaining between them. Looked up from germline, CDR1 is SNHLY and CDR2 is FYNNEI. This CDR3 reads CASRASWQNYYGYTF. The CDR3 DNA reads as TGTGCCAGCAGGGCCTCATGGCAGAATTACTATGGCTACACCTTC.

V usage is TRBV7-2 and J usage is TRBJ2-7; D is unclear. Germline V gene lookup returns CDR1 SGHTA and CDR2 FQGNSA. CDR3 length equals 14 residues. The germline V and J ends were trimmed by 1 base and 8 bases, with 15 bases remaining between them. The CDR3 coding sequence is TGTGCCAGCAGCTTAGTTCCCCCCCGTGTCAAGCAGTACTTC. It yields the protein CASSLVPPRVKQYF.

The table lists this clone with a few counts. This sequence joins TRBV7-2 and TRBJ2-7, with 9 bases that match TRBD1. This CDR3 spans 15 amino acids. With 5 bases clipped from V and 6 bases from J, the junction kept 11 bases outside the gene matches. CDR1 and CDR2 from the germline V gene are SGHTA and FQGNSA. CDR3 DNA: TGTGCCAGCAGCCTTATCGGGACAGGGAACTCCGAGCAGTACTTC. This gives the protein CASSLIGTGNSEQYF. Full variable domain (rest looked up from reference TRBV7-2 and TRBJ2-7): GAGVSQSPSNKVTEKGKDVELRCDPISGHTALYWYRQSLGQGLEFLIYFQGNSAPDKSGLPSDRFSAERTGGSVSTLTIQRTQQEDSAVYLCASSLIGTGNSEQYFGPGTRLTVT.

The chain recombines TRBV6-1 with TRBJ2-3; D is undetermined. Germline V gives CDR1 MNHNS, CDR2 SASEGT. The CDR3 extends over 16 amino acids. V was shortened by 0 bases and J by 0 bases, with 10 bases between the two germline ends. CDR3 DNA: TGTGCCAGCAGTGAAGCTAGGTCCCTTAGCACAGATACGCAGTATTTT. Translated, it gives CASSEARSLSTDTQYF.

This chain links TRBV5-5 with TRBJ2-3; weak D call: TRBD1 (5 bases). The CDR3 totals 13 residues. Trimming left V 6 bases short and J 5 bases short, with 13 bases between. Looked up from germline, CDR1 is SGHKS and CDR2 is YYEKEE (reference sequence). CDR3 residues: CASNSRARDTQYF. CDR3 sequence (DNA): TGTGCCAGCAATTCCAGGGCGCGAGATACGCAGTATTTT.

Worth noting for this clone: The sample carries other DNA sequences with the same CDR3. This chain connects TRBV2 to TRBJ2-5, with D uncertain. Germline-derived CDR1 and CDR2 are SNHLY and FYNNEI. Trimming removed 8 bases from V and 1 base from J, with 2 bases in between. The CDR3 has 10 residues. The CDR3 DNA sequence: TGTGCCAGCTCCCAAGAGACCCAGTACTTC. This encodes CASSQETQYF.

The CDR3 region is CSVVGGIYEQYF. In nucleotides, the CDR3 is TGCAGCGTTGTTGGGGGTATCTACGAGCAGTACTTC. The V call is TRBV29-1, the J call TRBJ2-7, with D perhaps matching TRBD1 or TRBD2 (5 bases each). With 4 bases removed from V and 3 bases from J, the gap between germline ends came to 10 bases. Germline V lookup: CDR1 SQVTM, CDR2 ANQGSEA. The CDR3 is 12 residues long.

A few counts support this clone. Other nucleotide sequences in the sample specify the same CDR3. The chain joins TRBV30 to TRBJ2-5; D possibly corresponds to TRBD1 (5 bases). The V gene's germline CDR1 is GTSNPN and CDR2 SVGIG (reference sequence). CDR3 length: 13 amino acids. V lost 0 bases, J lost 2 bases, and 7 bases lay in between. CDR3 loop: CAWSVQAQETQYF. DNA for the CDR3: TGTGCCTGGAGTGTACAGGCTCAAGAGACCCAGTACTTC.

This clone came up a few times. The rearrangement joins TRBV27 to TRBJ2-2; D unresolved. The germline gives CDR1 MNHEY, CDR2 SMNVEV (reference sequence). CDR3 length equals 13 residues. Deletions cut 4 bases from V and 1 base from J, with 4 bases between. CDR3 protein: CASSSLNTGELFF. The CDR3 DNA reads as TGTGCCAGCAGTTCCCTGAACACCGGGGAGCTGTTTTTT.

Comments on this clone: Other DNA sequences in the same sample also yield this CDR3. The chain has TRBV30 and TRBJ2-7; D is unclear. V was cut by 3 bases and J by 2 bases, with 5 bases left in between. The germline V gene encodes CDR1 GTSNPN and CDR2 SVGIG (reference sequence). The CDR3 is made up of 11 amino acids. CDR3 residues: CAWSGAYEQYF. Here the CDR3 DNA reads TGTGCCTGGAGCGGAGCCTACGAGCAGTACTTC.

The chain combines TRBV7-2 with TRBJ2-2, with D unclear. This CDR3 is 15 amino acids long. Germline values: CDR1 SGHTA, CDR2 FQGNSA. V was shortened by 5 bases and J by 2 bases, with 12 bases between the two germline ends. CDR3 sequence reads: CASSPARLNTGELFF. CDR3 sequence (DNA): TGTGCCAGCAGCCCCGCGCGGCTTAACACCGGGGAGCTGTTTTTT.

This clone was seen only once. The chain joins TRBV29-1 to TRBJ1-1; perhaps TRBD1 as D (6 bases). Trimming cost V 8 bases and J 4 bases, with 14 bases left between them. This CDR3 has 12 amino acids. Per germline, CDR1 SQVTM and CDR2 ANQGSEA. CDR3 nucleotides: TGCAGCACCTTACAGGGAGCCACTGAAGCTTTCTTT. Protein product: CSTLQGATEAFF.

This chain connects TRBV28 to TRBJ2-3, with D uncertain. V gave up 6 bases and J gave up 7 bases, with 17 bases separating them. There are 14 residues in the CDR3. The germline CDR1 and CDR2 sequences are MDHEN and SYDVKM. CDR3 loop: CASSHPWVEHTQYF. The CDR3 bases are TGTGCCAGCAGCCATCCGTGGGTGGAACATACGCAGTATTTT.

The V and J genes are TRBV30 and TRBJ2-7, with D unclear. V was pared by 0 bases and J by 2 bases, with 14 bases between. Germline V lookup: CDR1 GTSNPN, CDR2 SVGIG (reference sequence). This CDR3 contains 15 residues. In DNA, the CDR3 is TGTGCCTGGAGTGTGGGTTTTGGATCGACCTACGAGCAGTACTTC. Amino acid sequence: CAWSVGFGSTYEQYF.

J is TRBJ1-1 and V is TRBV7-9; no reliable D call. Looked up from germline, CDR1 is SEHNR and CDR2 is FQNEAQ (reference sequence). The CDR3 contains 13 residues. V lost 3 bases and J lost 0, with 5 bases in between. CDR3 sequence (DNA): TGTGCCAGCAGCTTCGGGTTGAACACTGAAGCTTTCTTT. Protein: CASSFGLNTEAFF.